This T cell receptor (beta chain) emerged from a study of OX40 agonist ivuxolimab in advanced cancers. Assay: immunoSEQ multiplex PCR; the TCRdb copy retains only in-frame clones and omits some. The repertoire consists of fewer than 50,000 clones, with around 93% occurring once and the leading ten covering roughly 15%. The CDR3 is made up of 17 amino acids. Germline V gives CDR1 SGHNT, CDR2 YENEEA. Trimming removed 5 bases from V and 9 bases from J; junction bases left unmatched: 18. Here the sequenced sample was CD4+ or CD8+ T cells sorted from blood, taken in a trial of the OX40 agonist ivuxolimab. The receptor's source is an adult with an advanced solid tumor such as melanoma, head and neck, liver or kidney cancer. The rearrangement uses TRBV11-3 and TRBJ2-3, with 9 bases that match TRBD1. The CDR3 DNA sequence: TGTGCCAGCAGCACCCCCGGTATCGGACAGGGGTGGGACACGCAGTATTTT. Residues: CASSTPGIGQGWDTQYF.